This is a list of T cell receptor beta chains from one sample in a study of CD4 T cells in relation to SARS-CoV-2 and coronaviruses. Antigens of these TCRs are unknown. Libraries were prepared by immunoSEQ multiplex PCR; TCRdb keeps only in-frame clonotypes and omits some of them. The repertoire holds approximately 25,000 clones, with less than 75% as singletons. Source material: CD4+ T cells from PBMCs, cultured in vitro. These receptors originate from a human donor in good health. Each CDR3 is given with its conserved first and last residue. Fields, in order: J gene, V gene, D gene, clone size, CDR3 DNA, CDR3 protein. The D gene is left open where the match is weak. Expanded clones get a size class; other rows say once, few or many, or leave the size out.

J gene: TRBJ2-4
V gene: TRBV21-1
D gene: NA
clone size: NA
CDR3 DNA: TGTGCCAGCGAAAGAGGGGAGGGCGCCAAAAACATTCAGTACTTC
CDR3 protein: CASERGEGAKNIQYF

J gene: TRBJ2-1
V gene: TRBV10-3
D gene: TRBD2
clone size: NA
CDR3 DNA: TGTGCCATCAGTGAGATCCCACAGGCTAGCGGGTACAATGAGCAGTTCTTC
CDR3 protein: CAISEIPQASGYNEQFF

J gene: TRBJ2-7
V gene: TRBV5-1
D gene: NA
clone size: NA
CDR3 DNA: TGCGCCAGCAGCACGGACTTGTACGAGCAGTACTTC
CDR3 protein: CASSTDLYEQYF

J gene: TRBJ2-5
V gene: TRBV7-9
D gene: TRBD1
clone size: NA
CDR3 DNA: TGTGCCAGCATAATGGACAGGGCGAGGGAGACCCAGTACTTC
CDR3 protein: CASIMDRARETQYF

J gene: TRBJ2-3
V gene: TRBV9
D gene: NA
clone size: NA
CDR3 DNA: TGTGCCAGCAGCGTAGTTGGGTCCAGCACAGATACGCAGTATTTT
CDR3 protein: CASSVVGSSTDTQYF

J gene: TRBJ2-7
V gene: TRBV6-5
D gene: TRBD2
clone size: NA
CDR3 DNA: TGTGCCAGCAGTTTTAGCGGGAGGGGGTACGAGCAGTACTTC
CDR3 protein: CASSFSGRGYEQYF

J gene: TRBJ2-3
V gene: TRBV11-3
D gene: NA
clone size: once
CDR3 DNA: TGTGCCAGCAGCTTAGAACCCTATACAGATACGCAGTATTTT
CDR3 protein: CASSLEPYTDTQYF

J gene: TRBJ2-7
V gene: TRBV5-1
D gene: TRBD2
clone size: NA
CDR3 DNA: TGCGCCAGCAGCTTGGCTAGCGGGAGGGCAGAGGAGCAGTACTTC
CDR3 protein: CASSLASGRAEEQYF

J gene: TRBJ1-5
V gene: TRBV5-8
D gene: NA
clone size: NA
CDR3 DNA: TGTGCCAGCAGCTTACGGAGGAACAGTTGGAATCAGCCCCAGCATTTT
CDR3 protein: CASSLRRNSWNQPQHF

J gene: TRBJ2-7
V gene: TRBV5-1
D gene: TRBD1
clone size: once
CDR3 DNA: TGCGCCAGCAGCCCGGACAGGTTTCCCTACGAGCAGTACTTC
CDR3 protein: CASSPDRFPYEQYF

J gene: TRBJ2-4
V gene: TRBV19
D gene: NA
clone size: NA
CDR3 DNA: TGTGCCAGTAGTATAGGGCAGAAAAACATTCAGTACTTC
CDR3 protein: CASSIGQKNIQYF

J gene: TRBJ1-2
V gene: TRBV7-9
D gene: NA
clone size: NA
CDR3 DNA: TGTGCCAGCAGCCGCGTCCAATACTATGGCTACACCTTC
CDR3 protein: CASSRVQYYGYTF

J gene: TRBJ2-5
V gene: TRBV7-8
D gene: NA
clone size: NA
CDR3 DNA: TGTGCCAGCAAGTTTGGGACGGGAAGACAAGAGACCCAGTACTTC
CDR3 protein: CASKFGTGRQETQYF

J gene: TRBJ2-1
V gene: TRBV7-9
D gene: NA
clone size: NA
CDR3 DNA: TGTGCCAGCAGCACCTACTACGGTCGGAAAACAAATGAGCAGTTCTTC
CDR3 protein: CASSTYYGRKTNEQFF

J gene: TRBJ2-5
V gene: TRBV6-5
D gene: NA
clone size: NA
CDR3 DNA: TGTGCCAGCAGCTGGACAAATCAAGAGACCCAGTACTTC
CDR3 protein: CASSWTNQETQYF

J gene: TRBJ2-1
V gene: TRBV7-3
D gene: TRBD2
clone size: NA
CDR3 DNA: TGTGCCAGCAGCTTGCTCCCTAGCGGGTTGTACAATGAGCAGTTCTTC
CDR3 protein: CASSLLPSGLYNEQFF

J gene: TRBJ2-3
V gene: TRBV4-1
D gene: TRBD2
clone size: NA
CDR3 DNA: TGCGCCAGCAGCCAAGATTGGCTAGCGGAGACCACAGATACGCAGTATTTT
CDR3 protein: CASSQDWLAETTDTQYF

J gene: TRBJ1-1
V gene: TRBV6-5
D gene: NA
clone size: NA
CDR3 DNA: TGTGCCAGCAGGGTGGGGTCCTCCACTGAAGCTTTCTTT
CDR3 protein: CASRVGSSTEAFF

J gene: TRBJ1-5
V gene: TRBV7-2
D gene: TRBD1
clone size: NA
CDR3 DNA: TGTGCCAGCAGCCCGAGACAGGGGGCTCAGCCCCAGCATTTT
CDR3 protein: CASSPRQGAQPQHF

J gene: TRBJ1-1
V gene: TRBV12-3/TRBV12-4
D gene: TRBD1
clone size: NA
CDR3 DNA: TGTGCCAGCAGTCGGACAGGGAACACTGAAGCTTTCTTT
CDR3 protein: CASSRTGNTEAFF

J gene: TRBJ1-1
V gene: TRBV10-2
D gene: TRBD1
clone size: NA
CDR3 DNA: TGCGCCAGCAGATCTCAGGGGGTAGGAGCTTTCTTT
CDR3 protein: CASRSQGVGAFF

J gene: TRBJ1-5
V gene: TRBV30
D gene: NA
clone size: few
CDR3 DNA: TGTGCCTGGAGTGTAGTAGATAGCAATCAGCCCCAGCATTTT
CDR3 protein: CAWSVVDSNQPQHF

J gene: TRBJ2-5
V gene: TRBV2
D gene: NA
clone size: NA
CDR3 DNA: TGTGCCAGCAGTGTGCTCAGGGAAGAGACCCAGTACTTC
CDR3 protein: CASSVLREETQYF

J gene: TRBJ1-1
V gene: TRBV6-5
D gene: NA
clone size: NA
CDR3 DNA: TGTGCCAGCATGGGGATAACGGTGGCTTTCTTT
CDR3 protein: CASMGITVAFF

J gene: TRBJ1-2
V gene: TRBV10-3
D gene: NA
clone size: NA
CDR3 DNA: TGTGCCATCAGTGAGTCGGGGCGAGCTAACTATGGCTACACCTTC
CDR3 protein: CAISESGRANYGYTF

J gene: TRBJ1-6
V gene: TRBV9
D gene: NA
clone size: NA
CDR3 DNA: TGTGCCAGCAGCACGATTAATTCACCCCTCCACTTT
CDR3 protein: CASSTINSPLHF

J gene: TRBJ2-6
V gene: TRBV28
D gene: NA
clone size: NA
CDR3 DNA: TGTGCCAGCAGTTTAGGGGGACGGTCTGGGGCCAACGTCCTGACTTTC
CDR3 protein: CASSLGGRSGANVLTF